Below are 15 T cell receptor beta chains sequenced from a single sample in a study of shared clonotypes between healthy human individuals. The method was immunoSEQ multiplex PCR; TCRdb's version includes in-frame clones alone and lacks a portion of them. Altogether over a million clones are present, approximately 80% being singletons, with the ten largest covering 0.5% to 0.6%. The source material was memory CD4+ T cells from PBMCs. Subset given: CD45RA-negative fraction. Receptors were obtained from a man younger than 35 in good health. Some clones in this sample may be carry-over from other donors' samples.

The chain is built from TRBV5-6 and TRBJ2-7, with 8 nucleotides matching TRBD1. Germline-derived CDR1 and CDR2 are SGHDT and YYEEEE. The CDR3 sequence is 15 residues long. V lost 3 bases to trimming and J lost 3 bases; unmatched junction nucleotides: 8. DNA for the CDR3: TGTGCCAGCAGCTCCTATACAGGGGGAGTCTACGAGCAGTACTTC. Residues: CASSSYTGGVYEQYF.

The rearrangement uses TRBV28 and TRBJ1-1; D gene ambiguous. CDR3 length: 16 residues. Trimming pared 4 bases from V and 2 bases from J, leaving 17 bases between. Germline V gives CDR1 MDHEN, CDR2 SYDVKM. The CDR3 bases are TGTGCCAGCAGTTCCCCAAGAGGTATGGGAAACACTGAAGCTTTCTTT. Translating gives CASSSPRGMGNTEAFF.

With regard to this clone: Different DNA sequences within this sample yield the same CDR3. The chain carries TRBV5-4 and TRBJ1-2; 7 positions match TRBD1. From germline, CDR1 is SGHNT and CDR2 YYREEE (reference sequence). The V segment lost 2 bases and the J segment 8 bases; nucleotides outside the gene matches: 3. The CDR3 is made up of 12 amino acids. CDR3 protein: CASSLGGEGYTF. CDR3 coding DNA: TGTGCCAGCAGCTTAGGGGGCGAGGGCTACACCTTC.

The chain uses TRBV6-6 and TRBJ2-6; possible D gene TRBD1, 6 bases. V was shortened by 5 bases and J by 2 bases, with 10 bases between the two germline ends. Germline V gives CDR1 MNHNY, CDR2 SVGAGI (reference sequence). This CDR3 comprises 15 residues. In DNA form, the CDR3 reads TGTGCCAGCAGTCCGAGACAGGCTGGGGCCAACGTCCTGACTTTC. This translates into CASSPRQAGANVLTF.

The CDR3 DNA reads TGTGCCAGCAGCCTGGACACCCGTCCTGGCGGCGAGCAGTACTTC. Encoded protein: CASSLDTRPGGEQYF. The chain employs TRBV11-3 and TRBJ2-7; D may be TRBD1 (5 bases). Between the trimmed V and J ends, which lost 5 bases and 6 bases, there was a span of 20 bases. There are 15 residues in the CDR3. Per the germline V gene, CDR1 is SGHNT and CDR2 is YENEEA.

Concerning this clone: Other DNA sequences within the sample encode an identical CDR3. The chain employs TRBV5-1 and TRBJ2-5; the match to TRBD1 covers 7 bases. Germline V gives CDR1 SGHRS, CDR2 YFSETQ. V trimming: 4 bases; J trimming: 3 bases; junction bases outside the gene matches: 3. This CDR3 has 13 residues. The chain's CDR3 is CASSLGQKETQYF. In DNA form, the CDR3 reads TGCGCCAGCAGCCTGGGACAGAAAGAGACCCAGTACTTC.

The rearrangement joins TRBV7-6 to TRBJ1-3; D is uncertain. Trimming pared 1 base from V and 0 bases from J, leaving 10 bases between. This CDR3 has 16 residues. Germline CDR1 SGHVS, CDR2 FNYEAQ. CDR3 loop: CASSLVARSSGNTIYF. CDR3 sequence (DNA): TGTGCCAGCAGCTTAGTGGCCAGGAGCTCTGGAAACACCATATATTTT. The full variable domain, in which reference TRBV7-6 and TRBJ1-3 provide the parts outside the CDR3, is GAGVSQSPRYKVTKRGQDVALRCDPISGHVSLYWYRQALGQGPEFLTYFNYEAQQDKSGLPNDRFSAERPEGSISTLTIQRTEQRDSAMYRCASSLVARSSGNTIYFGEGSWLTVV.

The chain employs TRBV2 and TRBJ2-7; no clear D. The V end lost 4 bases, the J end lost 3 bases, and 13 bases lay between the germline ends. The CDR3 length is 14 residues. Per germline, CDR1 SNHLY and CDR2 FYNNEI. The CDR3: CASSVFAADYEQYF. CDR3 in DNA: TGTGCCAGCAGTGTCTTCGCGGCAGACTACGAGCAGTACTTC.

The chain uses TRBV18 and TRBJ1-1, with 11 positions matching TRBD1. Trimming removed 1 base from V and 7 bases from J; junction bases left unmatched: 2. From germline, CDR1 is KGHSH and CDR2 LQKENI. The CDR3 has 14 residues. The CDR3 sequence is CASSPQGQGVEAFF. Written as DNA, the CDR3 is TGTGCCAGCTCACCACAGGGACAGGGGGTTGAAGCTTTCTTT.

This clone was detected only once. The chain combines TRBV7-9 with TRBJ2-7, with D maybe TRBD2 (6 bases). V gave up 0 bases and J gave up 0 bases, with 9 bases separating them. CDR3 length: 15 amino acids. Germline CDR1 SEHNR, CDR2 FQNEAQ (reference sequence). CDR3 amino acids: CASSLAGGVSYEQYF. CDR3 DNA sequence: TGTGCCAGCAGCTTAGCGGGAGGTGTCTCCTACGAGCAGTACTTC.

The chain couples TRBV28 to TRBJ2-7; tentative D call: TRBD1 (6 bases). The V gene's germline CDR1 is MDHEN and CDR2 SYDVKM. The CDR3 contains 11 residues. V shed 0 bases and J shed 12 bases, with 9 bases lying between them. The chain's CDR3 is CASSLWDRWYF. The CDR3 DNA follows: TGTGCCAGCAGTTTATGGGACAGATGGTACTTC.

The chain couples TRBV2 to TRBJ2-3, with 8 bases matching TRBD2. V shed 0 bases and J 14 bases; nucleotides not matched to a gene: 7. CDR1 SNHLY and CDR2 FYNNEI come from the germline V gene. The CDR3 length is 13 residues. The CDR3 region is CASSEAVAGGRYF. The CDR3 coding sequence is TGTGCCAGCAGTGAAGCGGTGGCGGGAGGTCGGTATTTT.

For the CDR3, the DNA is TGTGCCAGCAGGGAAACTAGCGGGGCCTCGGATACGCAGTATTTT. Translation gives CASRETSGASDTQYF. The chain combines TRBV2 with TRBJ2-3, with 10 bases lining up with TRBD2. Germline values: CDR1 SNHLY, CDR2 FYNNEI. V shed 6 bases, J shed 6 bases, and the junction held 9 bases outside the gene matches. There are 15 residues in the CDR3.

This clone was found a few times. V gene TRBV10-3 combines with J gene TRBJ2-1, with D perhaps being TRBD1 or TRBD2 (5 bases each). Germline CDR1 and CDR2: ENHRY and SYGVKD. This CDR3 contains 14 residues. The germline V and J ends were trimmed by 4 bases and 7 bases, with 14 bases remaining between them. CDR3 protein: CAISGDHTVNEQFF. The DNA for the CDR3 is TGTGCCATCAGTGGGGACCACACCGTGAATGAGCAGTTCTTC.

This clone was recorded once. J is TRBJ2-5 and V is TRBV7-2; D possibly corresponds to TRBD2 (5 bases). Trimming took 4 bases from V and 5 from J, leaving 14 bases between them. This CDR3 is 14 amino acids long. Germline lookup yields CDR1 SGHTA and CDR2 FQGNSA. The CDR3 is CASSSPGVWETQYF. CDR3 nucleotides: TGTGCCAGCAGCTCGCCCGGGGTTTGGGAGACCCAGTACTTC.